The 18 T cell receptor beta chains given below trace back to one sample, sequenced in a study of T cell responses to AZD1222 COVID-19 vaccine. Sequenced by immunoSEQ multiplex PCR; TCRdb stores in-frame clones only, minus some. The data hold tens of thousands of clones, with around nine tenths observed a single time. The specimen comprised peripheral blood, sampled on day 0 of AZD1222 vaccination. The receptors stem from an adult in good health.

V usage is TRBV18 and J usage is TRBJ1-5, with D perhaps TRBD1 (6 bases). Trimming pared 5 bases from V and 1 base from J, leaving 15 bases between. CDR1 KGHSH and CDR2 LQKENI come from the germline V gene. CDR3 length equals 16 residues. The CDR3 protein is CASSESGGTSNQPQHF. The CDR3 region has the DNA TGTGCCAGCTCAGAGTCGGGGGGCACGAGCAATCAGCCCCAGCATTTT.

The V and J genes are TRBV29-1 and TRBJ1-3; D remains unclear. CDR1 is SQVTM and CDR2 is ANQGSEA in the germline V gene. The CDR3 covers 17 residues. Trimming pared 6 bases from V and 2 bases from J, leaving 23 bases between. CDR3 protein: CSVIQRGIGDTGNTIYF. DNA of the CDR3: TGCAGCGTGATACAACGAGGAATTGGGGATACTGGAAACACCATATATTTT. The full variable domain, rest sourced from reference TRBV29-1 and TRBJ1-3, is SAVISQKPSRDICQRGTSLTIQCQVDSQVTMMFWYRQQPGQSLTLIATANQGSEATYESGFVIDKFPISRPNLTFSTLTVSNMSPEDSSIYLCSVIQRGIGDTGNTIYFGEGSWLTVV.

The chain employs TRBV27 and TRBJ1-1, with D possibly being TRBD1 (6 bases). Germline CDR1 reads MNHEY; CDR2 reads SMNVEV (reference sequence). V was shortened by 3 bases and J by 6 bases, with 14 bases between the two germline ends. CDR3 length equals 14 residues. The CDR3 DNA follows: TGTGCCAGCAGTTTTATCGGGGGCGCAGCTGAAGCTTTCTTT. Its protein product is CASSFIGGAAEAFF.

J is TRBJ1-4 and V is TRBV6-1; TRBD1 aligns across 7 bases. This CDR3 has 16 residues. The V gene's germline CDR1 is MNHNS and CDR2 SASEGT. V was pared by 4 bases and J by 6 bases, with 11 bases of the junction left unmatched. Written as DNA, the CDR3 is TGTGCCAGCAGTGTACGACAGGGAGTGGCGTATGAAAAACTGTTTTTT. It encodes CASSVRQGVAYEKLFF.

The V and J genes are TRBV4-3 and TRBJ2-1; TRBD2 matches 12 bases. This CDR3 comprises 13 residues. The germline gives CDR1 LGHNA, CDR2 YSLEER. J was trimmed by 8 bases and V by 10 bases; bases with no gene match: 6. CDR3 amino acids: CATSGRAFDEQFF. In nucleotides, the CDR3 is TGCGCCACTAGCGGGAGGGCCTTCGATGAGCAGTTCTTC.

The chain is built from TRBV5-1 and TRBJ2-3; 8 bases are shared with TRBD2. Germline V gene data show CDR1 as SGHRS and CDR2 as YFSETQ. V was clipped by 4 bases and J by 1 base; unmatched bases: 5. This CDR3 is built from 15 residues. As DNA, the CDR3 is TGCGCCAGCAGCCAAACGACTAGCGGCACAGATACGCAGTATTTT. As protein: CASSQTTSGTDTQYF.

The chain has TRBV20-1 and TRBJ1-1, with no clear D. This CDR3 is 13 amino acids long. The V end was cut by 3 bases, the J end by 4 bases, with 12 bases between. The germline gives CDR1 DFQATT, CDR2 SNEGSKA (reference sequence). The CDR3 is CSASGGVFTEAFF. The CDR3 nucleotides read TGCAGTGCTAGTGGAGGAGTTTTCACTGAAGCTTTCTTT.

The rearrangement links TRBV15 to TRBJ2-3; 9 bases are a match to TRBD1. The V gene's germline CDR1 is LNHNV and CDR2 YYDKDF (reference sequence). V dropped 3 bases and J dropped 1; count of bases not matched to a gene: 11. This CDR3 comprises 18 residues. DNA of the CDR3: TGTGCCACCAGCAGGATAGGGACAGGGATAGTCGGCACAGATACGCAGTATTTT. Translated, it gives CATSRIGTGIVGTDTQYF.

V gene TRBV7-9 combines with J gene TRBJ2-1, with D maybe TRBD1 (5 bases). The germline V gene has CDR1 SEHNR and CDR2 FQNEAQ (reference sequence). The CDR3 sequence is 17 residues long. V lost 8 bases, J lost 5 bases, and 25 bases lay in between. CDR3 amino acids: CASQGIRTLPEDNEQFF. DNA for the CDR3: TGTGCCAGCCAAGGGATACGGACACTACCCGAGGACAATGAGCAGTTCTTC. Combining the CDR3 with reference TRBV7-9 and TRBJ2-1 gives the whole variable domain DTGVSQNPRHKITKRGQNVTFRCDPISEHNRLYWYRQTLGQGPEFLTYFQNEAQLEKSRLLSDRFSAERPKGSFSTLEIQRTEQGDSAMYLCASQGIRTLPEDNEQFFGPGTRLTVL.

The gene calls are TRBV4-1 and TRBJ2-3; D is ambiguous. Trimming stripped 4 bases from V and 0 bases from J, with 11 bases between. Germline CDR1 and CDR2: MGHRA and YSYEKL. This CDR3 is built from 15 residues. The CDR3 is CASSRASSSTDTQYF. CDR3 in DNA: TGCGCCAGCAGCCGGGCATCCTCTAGCACAGATACGCAGTATTTT.

For this clone: The junction shows a germline mismatch at one end, possibly a read error. This rearrangement joins TRBV4-3 to TRBJ2-1; D unresolved. The CDR3 is 13 amino acids. In germline, CDR1 is LGHNA, CDR2 YSLEER. The CDR3: CASSQDPGDEQFF. CDR3 DNA: TGCGCCAGCAGTCAAGACCCGGGTGATGAGCAGTTCTTC.

The chain joins TRBV6-4 to TRBJ1-2, with TRBD1 matching over 7 bases. Germline-derived CDR1 and CDR2 are MRHNA and SNTAGT. CDR3 size: 15 residues. Trimming at V came to 2 bases and at J to 6 bases, leaving 9 bases not matched to a gene. CDR3 sequence reads: CASSDDERGLDGYTF. CDR3 nucleotides: TGTGCCAGCAGTGACGACGAGAGGGGGCTTGATGGCTACACCTTC.

To note about this clone: The sample contains more than one DNA sequence encoding this CDR3. CDR3 amino acids: CASSQGGTGIYEQYF. DNA for the CDR3: TGCGCCAGCAGCCAAGGTGGGACAGGGATTTACGAGCAGTACTTC. This sequence joins TRBV4-1 and TRBJ2-7; TRBD1 matches 9 bases. V dropped 1 base and J dropped 4; count of bases not matched to a gene: 5. The germline CDR1 and CDR2 sequences are MGHRA and YSYEKL. CDR3 length: 15 amino acids.

V is TRBV29-1 and J is TRBJ2-1; 14 bases are shared with TRBD2. J lost 4 bases, V lost 6 bases, and 8 bases had no gene match. Looked up from germline, CDR1 is SQVTM and CDR2 is ANQGSEA. The CDR3 totals 16 residues. CDR3 sequence (DNA): TGCAGCGTCGTCGGGACTAGCGGGAGTCAATACAATGAGCAGTTCTTC. Residues: CSVVGTSGSQYNEQFF.

The gene calls are TRBV28 and TRBJ1-4; D gene uncertain. Germline CDR1 and CDR2: MDHEN and SYDVKM. This CDR3 contains 12 residues. With 3 bases removed from V and 5 bases from J, the gap between germline ends came to 4 bases. CDR3 nucleotide sequence: TGTGCCAGCAGTTTTCGGAATGAAAAACTGTTTTTT. Its protein is CASSFRNEKLFF. The entire variable domain, with the rest obtained from reference TRBV28 and TRBJ1-4, is as follows: DVKVTQSSRYLVKRTGEKVFLECVQDMDHENMFWYRQDPGLGLRLIYFSYDVKMKEKGDIPEGYSVSREKKERFSLILESASTNQTSMYLCASSFRNEKLFFGSGTQLSVL.

The chain employs TRBV4-2 and TRBJ2-2, with 11 bases matching TRBD2. V gave up 3 bases and J gave up 4 bases; unmatched junction bases: 10. This CDR3 region has 18 residues. The germline V gene encodes CDR1 LGHNA and CDR2 YNFKEQ. CDR3 amino acids: CASSHALAGGAPTGELFF. For the CDR3, the DNA is TGTGCCAGCAGCCATGCCTTAGCGGGAGGGGCCCCCACCGGGGAGCTGTTTTTT.

The rearrangement links TRBV13 to TRBJ2-1; TRBD2 matches at 7 bases. CDR1 is PRHDT and CDR2 is FYEKMQ in the germline V gene (reference sequence). The CDR3 extends over 16 amino acids. V gave up 4 bases and J gave up 2 bases; unmatched junction bases: 8. The CDR3 here is CASSSFLLAAYNEQFF. CDR3 bases: TGTGCCAGCAGCTCCTTTCTCCTAGCGGCCTACAATGAGCAGTTCTTC.

The rearrangement links TRBV6-2 or TRBV6-3 to TRBJ2-1, with TRBD2 identical over 8 bases. This CDR3 is built from 12 residues. V lost 4 bases to trimming and J lost 12 bases; unmatched junction nucleotides: 5. Germline CDR1 reads MNHEY; CDR2 reads SVGEGT. CDR3 coding DNA: TGTGCCAGCAGTTCCTTAGCGGGATGGCAGTTCTTC. This translates into CASSSLAGWQFF.